This T cell receptor (beta chain) derives from a study of blood T cells in healthy people across ages. Study-level results: Unsorted PBMCs ruled out conclusive naive versus antigen-experienced comparison.

No fewer than 7 million PBMCs went into each sample. The CDR3 has 14 amino acids. The junction had 6 bases not matched to a gene; V was cut back by 2 bases and J by 6 bases. The germline V gene encodes CDR1 DFQATT and CDR2 SNEGSKA (reference sequence). A few counts support this clonotype. Its antigen remains unidentified. A J-beta primer mix and a sample-barcoded 5' primer were used in a second PCR of roughly 6 to 12 cycles. One entry per CDR3 protein results from TCRdb running MiXCR on the 5' RACE reads. The sample has 1.5 million to 2 million distinct CDR3 sequences, about 50% seen once. Sequencing input: blood. The gene calls are TRBV20-1 and TRBJ2-1, with 8 bases fitting TRBD1. This clonotype originated in a middle-aged woman in good health. CDR3: CSARNSDRGNEQFF. CDR3 DNA: TGCAGTGCTAGAAATTCAGACAGGGGCAATGAGCAGTTCTTC.